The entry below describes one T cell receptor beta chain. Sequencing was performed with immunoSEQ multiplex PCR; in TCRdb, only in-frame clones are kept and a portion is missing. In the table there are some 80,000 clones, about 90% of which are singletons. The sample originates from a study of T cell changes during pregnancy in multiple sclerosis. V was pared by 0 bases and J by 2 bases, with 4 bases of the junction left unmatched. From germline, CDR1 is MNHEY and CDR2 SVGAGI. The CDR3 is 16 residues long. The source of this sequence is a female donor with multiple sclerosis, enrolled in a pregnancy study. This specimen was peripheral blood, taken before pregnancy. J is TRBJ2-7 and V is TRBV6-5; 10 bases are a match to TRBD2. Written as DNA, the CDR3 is TGTGCCAGCAGTTACTCTATAGCGGGAGGACCCTACGAGCAGTACTTC. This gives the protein CASSYSIAGGPYEQYF.